This entry is about one T cell receptor (beta chain). No antigen is known for it. No much larger clone is present one base from it, and per-base qualities are unavailable. The source of the sample is a study of response to subunit inactivated influenza vaccine (dated by TCRdb to between 2017 and 2018). A note on the overall study: The study used deep quantitative T cell receptor repertoire profiling to track responses to a trivalent subunit inactivated influenza vaccine. The full study reports these points: It was suggested by the authors that each seasonal influenza vaccination may recruit only a limited number of new T cells.

The protocol used for the library was RT-PCR. The sequencing machine was an Illumina HiSeq 2500. TCRdb reworked the public reads: Q25 trimming with fastp, MiXCR clone assembly, productive beta chains retained. For every CDR3 protein sequence, its rows merge into one entry that carries the most common genes and DNA. The sample has hundreds of thousands of distinct CDR3 sequences on record, around 8% of them singletons. Approximately 12% of the sample goes to the ten largest clones. CDR1 and CDR2 were assigned from the germline V gene (reference sequence) as LNHNV and YYDKDF. From V the trimming removes 4 bases and from J it removes 3 bases, while the gene matches leave 7 bases of the junction unaccounted for. The CDR3 has 16 amino acids, counting the end cysteine and phenylalanine. Left in the record is the CDR3 DNA by itself, 48 bases read in frame from the first base.

The sample here was PBMCs from blood, taken about 23 months after vaccination. The chain links TRBV15 with TRBJ2-3; 10 bases in the junction line up with TRBD2. The TCR comes from a man aged 50 to 69 who received an inactivated influenza vaccine. Donor details come from another sample of the same person, matched by shared clones. In nucleotide form, the sequence is TGTGCCACCAGCACCCGGGTAGCGGGGGGAACAGATACGCAGTATTTT. Translated, this is CATSTRVAGGTDTQYF.